The entry that follows covers one T cell receptor (beta chain) sequence. Sequencing used immunoSEQ multiplex PCR; TCRdb keeps in-frame clones, though not all of them. This table holds tens of thousands of clones, roughly 80% found once. The sample is drawn from a study of OX40 agonist ivuxolimab in advanced cancers. The wider study: About 40% of patients had received prior checkpoint inhibitor therapy. Partial responses were observed in three patients, of whom one had hepatocellular carcinoma and two had cutaneous melanoma.

Trimming removed 3 bases from V and 3 bases from J, with 14 bases in between. The CDR3 runs 15 residues. Per germline, CDR1 MNHNY and CDR2 SVGAGI (reference sequence). This sequence was found in an adult with an advanced solid tumor such as melanoma, head and neck, liver or kidney cancer. The starting material was CD4+ or CD8+ T cells sorted from blood, obtained in a trial of the OX40 agonist ivuxolimab. The J gene is TRBJ1-1, the V gene TRBV6-6; D unresolved. CDR3 nucleotide sequence: TGTGCCAGCAGTTATACGAGACAAGCGGACACTGAAGCTTTCTTT. Encoded protein: CASSYTRQADTEAFF.